What follows is one TCR beta chain and its context. The data derive from a study of blood T cell repertoires in COVID-19. Germline V gene lookup returns CDR1 SGHNT and CDR2 YENEEA. The junction had 6 bases not matched to a gene; V was cut back by 5 bases and J by 7 bases. The CDR3 sequence is 14 residues long. How the authors handled the data: Reference gene primers were amplified, and this amplification served to estimate nucleated cell counts. Profiling relied on immunoSEQ multiplex PCR, and the TCRdb table lists in-frame clones only, not all of them. The V and J calls and clone size come from that table; D and trimming were worked out from the DNA. The table has about 260,000 clones, 91% seen once. All enrollees were about 18 to 89 years old and from under 25 US areas. Exposed enrollees had met someone with a PCR-confirmed or clinician-diagnosed COVID-19 case at some point within the 2 weeks before study entry.

The sequence came from a man aged 35-49 years who had been exposed to COVID-19. Sequenced material: PBMCs or T cells enriched from blood (not recorded which). V is TRBV11-3 and J is TRBJ2-1, with 9 bases identical to TRBD2. In nucleotides, the CDR3 is TGTGCCAGCAGCCCCCGGACTAGCGAGAATGAGCAGTTCTTC. This sequence encodes CASSPRTSENEQFF.